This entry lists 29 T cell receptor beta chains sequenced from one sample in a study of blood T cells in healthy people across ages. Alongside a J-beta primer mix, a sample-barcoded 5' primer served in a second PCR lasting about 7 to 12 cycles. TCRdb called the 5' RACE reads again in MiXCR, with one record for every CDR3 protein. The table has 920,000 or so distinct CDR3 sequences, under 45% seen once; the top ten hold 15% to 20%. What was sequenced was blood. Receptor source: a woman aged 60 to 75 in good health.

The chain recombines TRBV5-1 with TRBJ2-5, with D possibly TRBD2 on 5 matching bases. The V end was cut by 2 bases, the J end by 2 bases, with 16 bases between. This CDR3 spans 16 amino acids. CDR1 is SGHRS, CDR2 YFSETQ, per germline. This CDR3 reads CASSLIYGDTQETQYF. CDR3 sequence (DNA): TGCGCCAGCAGCTTAATTTACGGGGATACTCAAGAGACCCAGTACTTC.

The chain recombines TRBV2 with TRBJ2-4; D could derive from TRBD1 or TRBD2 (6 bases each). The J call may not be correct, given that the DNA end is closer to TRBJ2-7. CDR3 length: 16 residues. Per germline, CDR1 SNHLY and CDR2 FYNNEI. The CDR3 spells CASSEVRTAGNYEQYF. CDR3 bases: TGTGCCAGCAGTGAAGTTAGGACAGCGGGTAACTACGAGCAGTACTTC.

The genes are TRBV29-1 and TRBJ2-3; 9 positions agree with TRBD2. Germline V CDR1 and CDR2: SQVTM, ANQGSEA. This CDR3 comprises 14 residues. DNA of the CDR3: TGCAGTGGGTTAGCGGGAGTCGTTACAGATACGCAGTATTTT. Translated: CSGLAGVVTDTQYF.

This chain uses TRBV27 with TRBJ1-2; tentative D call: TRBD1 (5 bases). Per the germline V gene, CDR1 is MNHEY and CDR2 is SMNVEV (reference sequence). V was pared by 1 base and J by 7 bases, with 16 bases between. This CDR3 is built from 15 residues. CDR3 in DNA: TGTGCCAGCAGTTTATTCTTCGGGCAGGGCGCTGGCTACACCTTC. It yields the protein CASSLFFGQGAGYTF.

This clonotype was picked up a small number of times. CDR3 coding DNA: TGTGCCAGCAGCTTAGGGACTAGCGGGAGGGATGAGCAGTACTTC. Its translation is CASSLGTSGRDEQYF. The chain has TRBV11-3 and TRBJ2-5; 15 nucleotides match TRBD2. CDR3 length: 15 residues. Losses at the gene ends were 1 base for V and 11 bases for J; bases not matched to a gene: 5. From germline, CDR1 is SGHNT and CDR2 YENEEA.

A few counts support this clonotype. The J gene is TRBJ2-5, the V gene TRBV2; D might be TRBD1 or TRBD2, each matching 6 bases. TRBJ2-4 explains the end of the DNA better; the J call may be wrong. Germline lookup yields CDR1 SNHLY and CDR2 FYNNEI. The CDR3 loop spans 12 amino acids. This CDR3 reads CASYGGANIQYF. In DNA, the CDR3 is TGTGCCTCTTACGGGGGCGCGAACATTCAGTACTTC.

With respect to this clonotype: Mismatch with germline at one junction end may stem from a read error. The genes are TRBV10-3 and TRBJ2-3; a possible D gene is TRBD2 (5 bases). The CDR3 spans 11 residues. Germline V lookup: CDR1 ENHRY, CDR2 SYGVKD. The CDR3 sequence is CAIASTDTRYF. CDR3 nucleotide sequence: TGTGCCATCGCTAGCACAGATACGCGGTATTTT.

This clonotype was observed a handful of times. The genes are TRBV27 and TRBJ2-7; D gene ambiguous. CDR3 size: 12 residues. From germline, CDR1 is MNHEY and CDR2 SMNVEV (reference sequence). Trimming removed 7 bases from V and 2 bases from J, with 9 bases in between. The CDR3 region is CASTLGTYEQYF. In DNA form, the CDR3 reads TGTGCCAGCACCCTAGGGACCTACGAGCAGTACTTC.

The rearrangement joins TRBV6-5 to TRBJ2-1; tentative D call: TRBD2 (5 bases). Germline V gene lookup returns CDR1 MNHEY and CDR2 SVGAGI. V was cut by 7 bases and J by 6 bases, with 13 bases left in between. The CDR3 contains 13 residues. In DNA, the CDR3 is TGTGCCAGCACCGCCAGGAGGTGCAATGAGCAGTTCTTC. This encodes CASTARRCNEQFF.

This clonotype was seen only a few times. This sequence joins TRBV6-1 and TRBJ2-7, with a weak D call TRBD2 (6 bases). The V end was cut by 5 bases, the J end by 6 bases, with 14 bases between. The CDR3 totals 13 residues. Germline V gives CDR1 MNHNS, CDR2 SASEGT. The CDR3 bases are TGTGCCAGCAGTCCACCTGGGGGGTCCGAGCAGTACTTC. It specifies CASSPPGGSEQYF.

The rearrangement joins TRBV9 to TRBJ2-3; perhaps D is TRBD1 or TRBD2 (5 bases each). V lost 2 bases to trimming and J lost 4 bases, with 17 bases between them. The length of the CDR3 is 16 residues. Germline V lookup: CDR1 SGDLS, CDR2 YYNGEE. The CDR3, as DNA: TGTGCCAGCAGCGTTCCGCTGGGGGAGAGGGCAGATACGCAGTATTTT. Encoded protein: CASSVPLGERADTQYF.

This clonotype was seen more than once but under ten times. Here the CDR3 DNA reads TGTGCCAGCAGCCCACGAGACACTGAAGCTTTCTTT. Protein sequence: CASSPRDTEAFF. This rearrangement joins TRBV3-1 to TRBJ1-1; D not resolved. CDR3 length: 12 residues. Germline values: CDR1 LGHDT, CDR2 YNNKEL (reference sequence). Trimming removed 4 bases from V and 3 bases from J, with 6 bases in between.

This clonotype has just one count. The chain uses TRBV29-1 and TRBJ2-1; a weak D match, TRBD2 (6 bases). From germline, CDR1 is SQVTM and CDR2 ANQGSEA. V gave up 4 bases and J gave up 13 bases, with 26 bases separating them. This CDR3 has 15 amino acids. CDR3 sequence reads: CSVVRDSIQVETQFF. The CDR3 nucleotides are TGCAGCGTTGTTCGGGACTCTATACAGGTCGAGACCCAGTTCTTC.

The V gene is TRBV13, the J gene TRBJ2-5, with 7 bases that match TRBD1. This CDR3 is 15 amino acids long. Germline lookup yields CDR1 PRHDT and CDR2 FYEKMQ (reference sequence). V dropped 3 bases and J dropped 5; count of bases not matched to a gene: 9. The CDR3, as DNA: TGTGCCAGCAGCTTCACGATGACAGGGTTGGAGACCCAGTACTTC. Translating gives CASSFTMTGLETQYF.

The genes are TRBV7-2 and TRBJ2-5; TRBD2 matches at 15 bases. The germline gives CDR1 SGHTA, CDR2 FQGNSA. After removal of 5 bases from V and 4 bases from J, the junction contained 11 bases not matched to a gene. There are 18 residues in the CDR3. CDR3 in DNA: TGTGCCAGCAGCCAAGGACTAGCGGGAGGGGGTTTAGGAGAGACCCAGTACTTC. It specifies CASSQGLAGGGLGETQYF. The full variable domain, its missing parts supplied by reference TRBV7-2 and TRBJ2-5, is GAGVSQSPSNKVTEKGKDVELRCDPISGHTALYWYRQSLGQGLEFLIYFQGNSAPDKSGLPSDRFSAERTGGSVSTLTIQRTQQEDSAVYLCASSQGLAGGGLGETQYFGPGTRLLVL.

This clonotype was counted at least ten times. The CDR3 sequence is CSVGPAGGYTDTQYF. CDR3 DNA: TGCAGCGTTGGTCCGGCGGGAGGGTACACAGATACGCAGTATTTT. The chain joins TRBV29-1 to TRBJ2-3; 9 bases are shared with TRBD2. This CDR3 has 15 residues. V lost 4 bases, J lost 2 bases, and 7 bases stayed unmatched. The germline CDR1 and CDR2 sequences are SQVTM and ANQGSEA.

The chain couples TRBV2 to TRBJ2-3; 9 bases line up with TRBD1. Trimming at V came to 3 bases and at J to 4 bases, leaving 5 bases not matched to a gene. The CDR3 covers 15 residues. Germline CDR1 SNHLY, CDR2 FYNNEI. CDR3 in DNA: TGTGCCAGCAGTGATGACAGGGGGTTGGCAGATACGCAGTATTTT. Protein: CASSDDRGLADTQYF.

The CDR3, as DNA: TGTGCTAGTGGTTTGGTAACGGGGCAGGGGAGCTACAATGAGCAGTTCTTC. Translating it yields CASGLVTGQGSYNEQFF. The chain joins TRBV12-5 to TRBJ2-1, with D perhaps TRBD1 (6 bases). The V gene's germline CDR1 is LGHNT and CDR2 FRNRAP. Trimming removed 0 bases from V and 3 bases from J, with 15 bases in between. This CDR3 has 17 residues. Combining the CDR3 with reference TRBV12-5 and TRBJ2-1 gives the whole variable domain DARVTQTPRHKVTEMGQEVTMRCQPILGHNTVFWYRQTMMQGLELLAYFRNRAPLDDSGMPKDRFSAEMPDATLATLKIQPSEPRDSAVYFCASGLVTGQGSYNEQFFGPGTRLTVL.

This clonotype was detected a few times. The CDR3 DNA follows: TGTGCCAGCAGTGAATATAAGGGCACTGAAGCTTTCTTT. It encodes CASSEYKGTEAFF. The chain combines TRBV6-1 with TRBJ1-1; D gene unclear. This CDR3 has 13 amino acids. Trimming removed 2 bases from V and 4 bases from J, with 8 bases in between. Germline-derived CDR1 and CDR2 are MNHNS and SASEGT.

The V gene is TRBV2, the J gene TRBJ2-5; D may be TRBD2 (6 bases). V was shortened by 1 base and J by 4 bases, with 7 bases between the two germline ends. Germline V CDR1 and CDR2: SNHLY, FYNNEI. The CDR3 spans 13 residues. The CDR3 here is CASSEGGTETQYF. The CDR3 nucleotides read TGTGCCAGCAGTGAAGGCGGGACAGAGACCCAGTACTTC.

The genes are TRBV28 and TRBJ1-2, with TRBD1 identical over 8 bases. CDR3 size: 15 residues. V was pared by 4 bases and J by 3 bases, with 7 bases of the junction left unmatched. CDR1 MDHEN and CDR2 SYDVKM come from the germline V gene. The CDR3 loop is CASSSSGTGYYGYTF. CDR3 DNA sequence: TGTGCCAGCAGTTCCTCCGGGACAGGTTACTATGGCTACACCTTC.

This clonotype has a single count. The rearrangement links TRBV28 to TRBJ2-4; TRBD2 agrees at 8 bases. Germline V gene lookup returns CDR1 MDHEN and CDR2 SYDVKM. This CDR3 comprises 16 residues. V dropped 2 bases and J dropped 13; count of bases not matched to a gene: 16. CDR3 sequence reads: CASSLGSGSISYGQYF. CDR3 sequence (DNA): TGTGCCAGCAGTTTAGGCAGCGGGAGTATCTCCTACGGGCAGTACTTC.

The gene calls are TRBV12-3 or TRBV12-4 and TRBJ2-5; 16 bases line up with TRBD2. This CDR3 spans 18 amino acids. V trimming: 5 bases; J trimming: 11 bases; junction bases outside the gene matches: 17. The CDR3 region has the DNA TGTGCCAGCAGTACCCGGGGACTAGCGGGAGGGGGTTACAATGAGCAGTACTTC. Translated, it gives CASSTRGLAGGGYNEQYF.

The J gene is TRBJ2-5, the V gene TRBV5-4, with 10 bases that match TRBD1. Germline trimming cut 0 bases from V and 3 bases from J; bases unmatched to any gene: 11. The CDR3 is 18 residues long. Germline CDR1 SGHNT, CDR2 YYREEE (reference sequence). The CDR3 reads CASSLADRGLAREETQYF. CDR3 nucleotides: TGTGCCAGCAGCTTGGCAGACAGGGGGCTGGCTAGGGAAGAGACCCAGTACTTC.

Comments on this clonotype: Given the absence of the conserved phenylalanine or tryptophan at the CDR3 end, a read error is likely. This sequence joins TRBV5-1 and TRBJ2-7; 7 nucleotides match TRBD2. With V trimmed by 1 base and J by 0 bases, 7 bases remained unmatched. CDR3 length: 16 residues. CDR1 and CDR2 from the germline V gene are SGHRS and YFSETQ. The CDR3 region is CASSLSASGVSYEQYS. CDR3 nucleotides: TGCGCCAGCAGCTTGTCGGCTAGCGGTGTCTCCTACGAGCAGTACTCC.

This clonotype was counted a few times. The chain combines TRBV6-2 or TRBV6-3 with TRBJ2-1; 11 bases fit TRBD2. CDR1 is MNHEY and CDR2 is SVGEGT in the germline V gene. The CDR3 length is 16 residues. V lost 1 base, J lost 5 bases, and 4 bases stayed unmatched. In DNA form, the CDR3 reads TGTGCCAGCAGTTACTTAGGACTAGCGGGCGACAATGAGCAGTTCTTC. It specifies CASSYLGLAGDNEQFF.

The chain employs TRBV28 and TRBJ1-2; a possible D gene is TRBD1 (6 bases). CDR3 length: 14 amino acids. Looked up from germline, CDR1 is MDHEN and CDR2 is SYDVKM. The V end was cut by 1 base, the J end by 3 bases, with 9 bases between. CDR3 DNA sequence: TGTGCCAGCAGTTTATCAGGGGTTTACTATGGCTACACCTTC. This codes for CASSLSGVYYGYTF.

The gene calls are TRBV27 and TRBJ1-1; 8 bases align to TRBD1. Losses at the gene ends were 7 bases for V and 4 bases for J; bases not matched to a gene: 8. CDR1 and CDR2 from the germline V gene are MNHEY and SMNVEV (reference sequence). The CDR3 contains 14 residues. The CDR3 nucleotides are TGTGCCAGCATTCAAGGACAGGGAGCCACTGAAGCTTTCTTT. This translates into CASIQGQGATEAFF.

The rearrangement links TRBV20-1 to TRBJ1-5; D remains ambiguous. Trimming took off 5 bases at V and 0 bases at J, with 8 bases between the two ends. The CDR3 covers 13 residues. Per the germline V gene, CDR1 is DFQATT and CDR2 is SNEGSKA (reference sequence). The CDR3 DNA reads TGCAGTGCTCCCCGGAGTAGCAATCAGCCCCAGCATTTT. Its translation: CSAPRSSNQPQHF.